This entry is about one T cell receptor beta chain. The V gene's germline CDR1 is LGHNA and CDR2 YSLEER. This CDR3 comprises 13 residues. Between the trimmed V and J ends, which lost 0 bases and 7 bases, there was a span of 7 bases. The source of the sample is a study of blood T cell repertoires in COVID-19. Study in general: From T cells, B-cell-depleted T cells, or PBMCs came the material, which was cDNA or gDNA.

Per the original methods: Amplification from reference gene primers served as the basis for estimated nucleated cell counts. Libraries were prepared by immunoSEQ multiplex PCR; TCRdb keeps only in-frame clonotypes and omits some of them. The DNA gave D and trimming, while V, J and clone size come from that table. This table holds under 300,000 clones, approximately 88% found once. The gene calls are TRBV4-3 and TRBJ1-5; D is undetermined. The receptor was derived from a middle-aged woman with acute COVID-19. Sequencing was done on a sample of PBMCs or T cells enriched from blood (not recorded which). CDR3 region: CASSQDLSQPQHF. CDR3 DNA: TGCGCCAGCAGCCAAGATCTTTCCCAGCCCCAGCATTTT.